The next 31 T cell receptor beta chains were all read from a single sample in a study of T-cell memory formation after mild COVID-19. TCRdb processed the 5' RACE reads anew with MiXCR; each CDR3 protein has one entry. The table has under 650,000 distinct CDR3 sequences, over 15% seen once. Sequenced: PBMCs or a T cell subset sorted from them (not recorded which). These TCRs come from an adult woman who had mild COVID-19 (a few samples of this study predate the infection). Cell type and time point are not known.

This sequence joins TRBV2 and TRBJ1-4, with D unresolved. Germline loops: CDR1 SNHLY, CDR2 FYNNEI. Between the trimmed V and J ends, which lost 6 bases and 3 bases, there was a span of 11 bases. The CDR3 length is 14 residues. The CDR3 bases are TGTGCCAGCAGATACCACCAATCTAATGAAAAACTGTTTTTT. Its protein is CASRYHQSNEKLFF.

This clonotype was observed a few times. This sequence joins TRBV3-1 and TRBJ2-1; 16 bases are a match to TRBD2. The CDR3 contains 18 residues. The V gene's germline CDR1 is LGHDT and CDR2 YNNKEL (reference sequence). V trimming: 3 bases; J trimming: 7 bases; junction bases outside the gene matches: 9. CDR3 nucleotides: TGTGCCAGCAGCCAGGTGGGACTAGCGGGAGGGCCAAAAAATGAGCAGTTCTTC. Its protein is CASSQVGLAGGPKNEQFF.

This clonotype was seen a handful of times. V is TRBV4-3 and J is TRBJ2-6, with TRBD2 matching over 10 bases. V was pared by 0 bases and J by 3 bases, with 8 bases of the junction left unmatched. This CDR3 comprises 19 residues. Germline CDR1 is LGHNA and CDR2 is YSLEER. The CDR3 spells CASSQDRLAGEVGANVLTF. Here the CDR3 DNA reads TGCGCCAGCAGCCAAGATCGTCTAGCGGGAGAAGTTGGGGCCAACGTCCTGACTTTC.

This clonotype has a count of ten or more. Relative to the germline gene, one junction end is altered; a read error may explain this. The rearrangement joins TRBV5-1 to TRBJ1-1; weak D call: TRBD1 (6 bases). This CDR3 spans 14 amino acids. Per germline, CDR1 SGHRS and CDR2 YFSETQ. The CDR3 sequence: CASSLDSLNTEAFF. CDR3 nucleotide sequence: TGTGCCAGCAGCTTGGACAGCTTAAACACTGAAGCTTTCTTT.

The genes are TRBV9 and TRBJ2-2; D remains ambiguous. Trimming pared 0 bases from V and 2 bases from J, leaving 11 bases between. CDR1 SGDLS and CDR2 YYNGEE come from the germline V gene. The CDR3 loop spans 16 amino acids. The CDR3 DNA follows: TGTGCCAGCAGCGTAGGAGGTAGCACCAACACCGGGGAGCTGTTTTTT. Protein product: CASSVGGSTNTGELFF.

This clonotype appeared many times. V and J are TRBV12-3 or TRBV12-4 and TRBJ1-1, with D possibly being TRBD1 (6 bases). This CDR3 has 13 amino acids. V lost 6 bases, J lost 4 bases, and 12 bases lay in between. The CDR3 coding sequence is TGTGCCAGCAGCCCAGGACAGACCACTGAAGCTTTCTTT. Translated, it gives CASSPGQTTEAFF.

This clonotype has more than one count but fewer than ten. CDR3 loop: CSAREGGAPYEQYF. For the CDR3, the DNA is TGCAGTGCTAGAGAAGGGGGTGCCCCCTACGAGCAGTACTTC. V is TRBV20-1 and J is TRBJ2-7, with D perhaps TRBD1 (6 bases). Germline CDR1 is DFQATT and CDR2 is SNEGSKA (reference sequence). V shed 0 bases and J shed 2 bases, with 11 bases lying between them. CDR3 length: 14 residues.

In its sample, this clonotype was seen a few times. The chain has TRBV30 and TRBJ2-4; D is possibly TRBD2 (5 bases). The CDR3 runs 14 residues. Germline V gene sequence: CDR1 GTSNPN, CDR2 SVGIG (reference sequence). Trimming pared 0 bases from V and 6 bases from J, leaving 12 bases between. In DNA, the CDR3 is TGTGCCTGGAGTGTACCTCGGGATTTAAACATTCAGTACTTC. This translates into CAWSVPRDLNIQYF.

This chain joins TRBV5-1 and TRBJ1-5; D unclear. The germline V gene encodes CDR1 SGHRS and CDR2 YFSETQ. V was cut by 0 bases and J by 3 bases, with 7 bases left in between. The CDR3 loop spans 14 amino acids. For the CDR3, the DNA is TGCGCCAGCAGCTTGGAAGGATTCAATCAGCCCCAGCATTTT. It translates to CASSLEGFNQPQHF.

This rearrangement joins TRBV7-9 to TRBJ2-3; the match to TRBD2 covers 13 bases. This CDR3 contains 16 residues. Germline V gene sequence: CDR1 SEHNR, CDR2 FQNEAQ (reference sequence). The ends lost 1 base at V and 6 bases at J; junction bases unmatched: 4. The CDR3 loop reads CASSLGGLAGFDTQYF. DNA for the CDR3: TGTGCCAGCAGCTTAGGGGGACTAGCGGGATTTGATACGCAGTATTTT.

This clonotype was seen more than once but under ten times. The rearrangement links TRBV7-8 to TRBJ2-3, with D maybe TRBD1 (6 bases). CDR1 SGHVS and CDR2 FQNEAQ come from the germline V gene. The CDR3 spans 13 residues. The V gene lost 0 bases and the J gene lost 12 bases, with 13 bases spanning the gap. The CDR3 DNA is TGTGCCAGCAGCTTAGCAGGCAGGGGATCTCAGTATTTT. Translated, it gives CASSLAGRGSQYF.

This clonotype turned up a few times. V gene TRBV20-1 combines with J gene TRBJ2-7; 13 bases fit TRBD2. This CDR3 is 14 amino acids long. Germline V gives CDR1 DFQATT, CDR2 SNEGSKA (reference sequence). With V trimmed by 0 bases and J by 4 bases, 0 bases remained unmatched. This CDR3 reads CSARELAGGYEQYF. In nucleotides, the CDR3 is TGCAGTGCTAGAGAACTAGCGGGGGGGTACGAGCAGTACTTC.

CDR3: CASSSTGFLAKNIQYF. In nucleotides, the CDR3 is TGTGCCAGCAGTTCTACAGGGTTCCTAGCCAAAAACATTCAGTACTTC. The chain links TRBV28 to TRBJ2-4; D is possibly TRBD1 (6 bases). Trimming removed 4 bases from V and 0 bases from J, with 13 bases in between. Germline CDR1 reads MDHEN; CDR2 reads SYDVKM. The CDR3 consists of 16 residues.

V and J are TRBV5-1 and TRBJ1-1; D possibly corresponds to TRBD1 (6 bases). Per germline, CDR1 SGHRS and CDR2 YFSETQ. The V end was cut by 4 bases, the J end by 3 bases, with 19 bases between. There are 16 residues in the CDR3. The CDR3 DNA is TGCGCCAGCAGCCTCCCAGCGACAGGTCTGGACACTGAAGCTTTCTTT. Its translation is CASSLPATGLDTEAFF.

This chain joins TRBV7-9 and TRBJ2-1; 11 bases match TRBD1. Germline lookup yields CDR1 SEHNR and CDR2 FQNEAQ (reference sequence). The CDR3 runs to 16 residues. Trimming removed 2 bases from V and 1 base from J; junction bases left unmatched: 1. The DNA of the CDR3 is TGTGCCAGCAGCTTAAGGGACAGGGGGTCCTACAATGAGCAGTTCTTC. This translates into CASSLRDRGSYNEQFF.

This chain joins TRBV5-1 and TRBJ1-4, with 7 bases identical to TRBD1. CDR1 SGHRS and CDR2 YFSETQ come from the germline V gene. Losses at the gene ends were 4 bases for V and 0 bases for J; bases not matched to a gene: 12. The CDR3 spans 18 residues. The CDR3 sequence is CASSRGDNRGPTNEKLFF. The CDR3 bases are TGCGCCAGCAGCCGAGGCGACAACAGGGGACCAACTAATGAAAAACTGTTTTTT. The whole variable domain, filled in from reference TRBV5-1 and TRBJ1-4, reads KAGVTQTPRYLIKTRGQQVTLSCSPISGHRSVSWYQQTPGQGLQFLFEYFSETQRNKGNFPGRFSGRQFSNSRSEMNVSTLELGDSALYLCASSRGDNRGPTNEKLFFGSGTQLSVL.

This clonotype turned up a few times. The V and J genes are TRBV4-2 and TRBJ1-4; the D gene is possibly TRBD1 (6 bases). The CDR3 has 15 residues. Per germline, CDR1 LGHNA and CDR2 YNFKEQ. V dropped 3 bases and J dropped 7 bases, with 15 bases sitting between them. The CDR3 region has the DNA TGTGCCAGCAGCCAGAAGGGGGACGTGGGTGAAAAACTGTTTTTT. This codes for CASSQKGDVGEKLFF.

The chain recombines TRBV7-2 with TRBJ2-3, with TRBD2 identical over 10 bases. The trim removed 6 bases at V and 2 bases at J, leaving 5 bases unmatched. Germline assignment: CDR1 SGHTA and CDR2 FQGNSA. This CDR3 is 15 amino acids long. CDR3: CASRTGLAPTDTQYF. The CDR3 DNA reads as TGTGCCAGCAGAACGGGACTAGCGCCCACAGATACGCAGTATTTT.

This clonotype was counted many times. The CDR3 loop reads CASSQDGGAANSPLHF. In DNA form, the CDR3 reads TGTGCCAGCAGCCAAGACGGGGGGGCTGCTAATTCACCCCTCCACTTT. The rearrangement uses TRBV3-1 and TRBJ1-6; a weak D match, TRBD1 (6 bases). Germline assignment: CDR1 LGHDT and CDR2 YNNKEL (reference sequence). V was shortened by 0 bases and J by 6 bases, with 12 bases between the two germline ends. The CDR3 has 16 residues.

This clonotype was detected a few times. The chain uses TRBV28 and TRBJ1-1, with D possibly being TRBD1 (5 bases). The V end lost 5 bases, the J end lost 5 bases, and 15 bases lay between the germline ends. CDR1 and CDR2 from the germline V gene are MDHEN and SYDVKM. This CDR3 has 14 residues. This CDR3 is CASSPPGDGTEAFF. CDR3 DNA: TGTGCCAGCAGTCCCCCCGGGGACGGGACTGAAGCTTTCTTT.

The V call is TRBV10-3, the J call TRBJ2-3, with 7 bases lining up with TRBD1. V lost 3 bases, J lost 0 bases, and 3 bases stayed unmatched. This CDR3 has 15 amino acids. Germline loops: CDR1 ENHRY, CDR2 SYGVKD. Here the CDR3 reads CAISDDRDSTDTQYF. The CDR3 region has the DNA TGTGCCATCAGTGATGACAGGGACAGCACAGATACGCAGTATTTT.

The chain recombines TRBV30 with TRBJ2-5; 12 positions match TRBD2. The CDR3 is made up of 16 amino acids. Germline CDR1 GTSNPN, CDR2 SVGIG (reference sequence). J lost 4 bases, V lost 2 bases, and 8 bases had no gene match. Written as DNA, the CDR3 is TGTGCCTGGAGTCAAAGGCTAGCGGGGGGGCCAGAGACCCAGTACTTC. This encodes CAWSQRLAGGPETQYF.

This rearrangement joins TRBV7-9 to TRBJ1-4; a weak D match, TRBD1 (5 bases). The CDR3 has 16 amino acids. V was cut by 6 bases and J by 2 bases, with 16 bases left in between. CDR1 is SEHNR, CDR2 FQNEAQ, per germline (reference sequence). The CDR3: CASRAGLRGTNEKLFF. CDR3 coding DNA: TGTGCCAGCAGAGCGGGACTTAGGGGCACTAATGAAAAACTGTTTTTT.

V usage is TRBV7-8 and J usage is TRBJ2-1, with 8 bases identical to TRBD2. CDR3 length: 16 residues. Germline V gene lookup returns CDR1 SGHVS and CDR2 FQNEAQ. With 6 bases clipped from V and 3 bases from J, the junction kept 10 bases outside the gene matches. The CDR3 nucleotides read TGTGCCAGCAGTCGAAATAGCGGGAAGAACTACAATGAGCAGTTCTTC. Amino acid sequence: CASSRNSGKNYNEQFF.

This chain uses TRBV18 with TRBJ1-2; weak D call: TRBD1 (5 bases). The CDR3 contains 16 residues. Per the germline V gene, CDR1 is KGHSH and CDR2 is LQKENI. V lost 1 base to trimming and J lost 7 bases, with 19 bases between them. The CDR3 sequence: CASSPQPSRGVGGYTF. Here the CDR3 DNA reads TGTGCCAGCTCACCACAACCTTCCCGAGGGGTCGGTGGCTACACCTTC.

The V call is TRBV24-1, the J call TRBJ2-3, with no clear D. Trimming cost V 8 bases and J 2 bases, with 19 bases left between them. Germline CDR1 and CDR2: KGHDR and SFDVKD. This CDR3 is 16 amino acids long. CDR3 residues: CATNWSGVRITDTQYF. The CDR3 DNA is TGTGCCACCAATTGGTCGGGCGTACGTATCACAGATACGCAGTATTTT.

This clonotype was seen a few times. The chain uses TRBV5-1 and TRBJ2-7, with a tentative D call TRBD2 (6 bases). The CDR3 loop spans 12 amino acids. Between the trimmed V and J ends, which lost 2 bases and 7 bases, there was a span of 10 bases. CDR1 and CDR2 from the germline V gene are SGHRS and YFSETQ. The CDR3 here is CASSLSGREQYF. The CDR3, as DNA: TGCGCCAGCAGCTTATCGGGGAGGGAGCAGTACTTC.

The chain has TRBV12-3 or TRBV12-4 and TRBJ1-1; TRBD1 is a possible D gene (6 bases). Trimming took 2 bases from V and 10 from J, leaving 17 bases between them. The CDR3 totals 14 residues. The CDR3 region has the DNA TGTGCCAGCAGTTTAAGCGAGGGACACCGGCTAGCTTTCTTT. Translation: CASSLSEGHRLAFF.

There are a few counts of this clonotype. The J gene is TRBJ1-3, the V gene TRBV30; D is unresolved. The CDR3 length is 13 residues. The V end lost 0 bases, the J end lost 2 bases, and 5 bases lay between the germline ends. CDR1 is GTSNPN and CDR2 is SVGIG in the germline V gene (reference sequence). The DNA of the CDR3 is TGTGCCTGGAGTGTGGAAACTGGAAACACCATATATTTT. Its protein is CAWSVETGNTIYF.

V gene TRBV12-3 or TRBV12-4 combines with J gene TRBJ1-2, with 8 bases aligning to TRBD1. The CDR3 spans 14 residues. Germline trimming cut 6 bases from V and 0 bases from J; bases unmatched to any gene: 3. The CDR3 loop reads CASRKTGANYGYTF. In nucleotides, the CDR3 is TGTGCCAGCAGGAAGACAGGGGCTAACTATGGCTACACCTTC.

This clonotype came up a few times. CDR3 amino acids: CASSQAPSAGRGETQYF. CDR3 bases: TGTGCCAGCAGCCAAGCTCCCTCTGCCGGGAGGGGGGAGACCCAGTACTTC. V and J are TRBV3-1 and TRBJ2-5; 8 bases align to TRBD2. V shed 1 base and J 5 bases; nucleotides not matched to a gene: 12. CDR1 is LGHDT and CDR2 is YNNKEL in the germline V gene (reference sequence). CDR3 length: 17 amino acids.